Only one count was recorded for the clone carrying this T cell receptor beta chain. This record comes from a study of blood T cell repertoires in COVID-19. At the level of the study: Researchers got acute and convalescent COVID-19 samples from the United States, Italy and Spain.

Trimming cost V 0 bases and J 6 bases; bases outside gene matches: 7. CDR1 and CDR2 from the germline V gene are SGDLS and YYNGEE. The CDR3 has 15 residues. This table comes from immunoSEQ multiplex PCR, and its TCRdb copy is limited to in-frame clones, with some not included. Among over 120,000 clones listed, roughly 89% were seen once. Sequenced input: peripheral blood. The receptor was isolated from a man in his 60s with active or convalescent COVID-19. This chain connects TRBV9 to TRBJ2-7, with 9 bases aligning to TRBD1. CDR3 sequence (DNA): TGTGCCAGCAGCGTAGGGGGACAGGGTTATCGCGAGCAGTACTTC. This gives the protein CASSVGGQGYREQYF. The full variable domain, completed using reference TRBV9 and TRBJ2-7, is DSGVTQTPKHLITATGQRVTLRCSPRSGDLSVYWYQQSLDQGLQFLIQYYNGEERAKGNILERFSAQQFPDLHSELNLSSLELGDSALYFCASSVGGQGYREQYFGPGTRLTVT.